The table lists the clone carrying this T cell receptor beta chain with many counts. Authors' processing steps: From reference gene primer amplification, estimates of nucleated cell counts were derived. The assay was immunoSEQ multiplex PCR, and TCRdb's table has in-frame clones only and misses some. V and J calls and clone size are those listed in that table; D and trimming were worked out from the DNA. Of about 150,000 clones listed, around 90% were seen once; the top ten hold approximately 2.4%. This entry comes from a study of blood T cell repertoires in COVID-19. In the study overall: The analysed material was cDNA or gDNA that came from T cells, B-cell-depleted T cells, or PBMCs.

This CDR3 region has 15 residues. In germline, CDR1 is LNHDA, CDR2 SQIVND (reference sequence). Deletions cut 3 bases from V and 4 bases from J, with 14 bases between. One Seattle source followed patients from active infection through their disease course. The chain recombines TRBV19 with TRBJ2-3, with D unresolved. Material for sequencing was peripheral blood. This receptor was obtained from a human donor with COVID-19, enrolled during active disease. The donor label of this sample is uncertain. The CDR3 region is CASSIEPVPADTQYF. The CDR3 region has the DNA TGTGCCAGTAGTATCGAACCAGTACCTGCAGATACGCAGTATTTT.